The 22 T cell receptor beta chains below all came from one sample that was sequenced in a study of a mutant IDH1 vaccine in newly diagnosed glioma. The time point denotes: week 5, during vaccination. Vaccination used 300 ug of mutant IDH1 20-mer peptide per dose, with topical imiquimod. These TCRs' antigens remain unknown. Here immunoSEQ multiplex PCR was the method, and the copy in TCRdb shows in-frame clones only, minus some. The sample has over 35,000 clones; 80% to 95% are singletons. The sequencing used PBMCs, collected from a glioma patient whose treatment included an IDH1 peptide vaccine. The receptors originated from a man between 50 and 59 years old with glioma.

J is TRBJ2-5 and V is TRBV28; TRBD1 agrees at 9 bases. Germline CDR1 MDHEN, CDR2 SYDVKM. Unmatched junction bases numbered 11, after V lost 5 bases and J lost 4 bases. This CDR3 is 16 amino acids long. Here the CDR3 reads CASSPLGQGGGETQYF. The CDR3 bases are TGTGCCAGCAGTCCCCTGGGACAGGGTGGTGGAGAGACCCAGTACTTC.

The chain employs TRBV6-5 and TRBJ2-3; D possibly corresponds to TRBD1 (6 bases). The CDR3 has 15 residues. The ends were cut back, 0 bases at V and 7 bases at J, with 14 bases in the middle. Germline V gives CDR1 MNHEY, CDR2 SVGAGI. DNA for the CDR3: TGTGCCAGCAGTTACTCAGCGACAGGTCGAAATACGCAGTATTTT. Protein product: CASSYSATGRNTQYF.

As for this clone: A junction end diverges from the germline sequence, so it may reflect a read error. The chain joins TRBV5-4 to TRBJ2-7; D may be TRBD1 (6 bases). The germline V gene has CDR1 SGHNT and CDR2 YYREEE (reference sequence). The CDR3 is made up of 14 amino acids. CDR3 residues: CASSLGSVVTGLDF. The CDR3 nucleotides read TGTGCCAGCAGCTTGGGGTCAGTAGTGACAGGCTTAGACTTC.

V usage is TRBV11-3 and J usage is TRBJ2-1; the match to TRBD2 covers 8 bases. CDR3 length equals 16 residues. The germline V gene encodes CDR1 SGHNT and CDR2 YENEEA. Losses at the gene ends were 3 bases for V and 4 bases for J; bases not matched to a gene: 8. CDR3 protein: CASSFRTAGVYNEQFF. The DNA for the CDR3 is TGTGCCAGCAGCTTTAGAACAGCGGGGGTTTACAATGAGCAGTTCTTC.

The CDR3 spells CASSLVFQGTGELFF. DNA for the CDR3: TGTGCCAGCAGCTTAGTGTTTCAGGGAACCGGGGAGCTGTTTTTT. J is TRBJ2-2 and V is TRBV7-2, with TRBD1 as a possible D gene (5 bases). The CDR3 is made up of 15 amino acids. Germline V CDR1 and CDR2: SGHTA, FQGNSA. Trimming removed 1 base at V and 5 bases at J, with 11 bases between. The full variable domain, its missing parts supplied by reference TRBV7-2 and TRBJ2-2, is GAGVSQSPSNKVTEKGKDVELRCDPISGHTALYWYRQSLGQGLEFLIYFQGNSAPDKSGLPSDRFSAERTGGSVSTLTIQRTQQEDSAVYLCASSLVFQGTGELFFGEGSRLTVL.

The table lists this clone with a few counts. The chain is built from TRBV15 and TRBJ1-4; unclear D gene. Trimming removed 0 bases at V and 7 bases at J, with 6 bases between. The germline gives CDR1 LNHNV, CDR2 YYDKDF (reference sequence). The CDR3 is 13 amino acids. CDR3 coding DNA: TGTGCCACCAGCAGAGATCCGTCTGAAAAACTGTTTTTT. It codes for CATSRDPSEKLFF.

This clone was counted a single time. The chain joins TRBV19 to TRBJ1-1; D not certain. Germline V gene sequence: CDR1 LNHDA, CDR2 SQIVND (reference sequence). The CDR3 contains 14 residues. Deletions cut 2 bases from V and 2 bases from J, with 9 bases between. CDR3 amino acids: CASSISQVNTEAFF. The CDR3 DNA sequence: TGTGCCAGTAGTATATCGCAGGTAAACACTGAAGCTTTCTTT.

The chain carries TRBV28 and TRBJ2-3, with TRBD1 identical over 9 bases. CDR1 is MDHEN and CDR2 is SYDVKM in the germline V gene. CDR3 length: 16 residues. The V segment lost 6 bases and the J segment 3 bases; nucleotides outside the gene matches: 10. The CDR3 DNA follows: TGTGCCAGCAGCGTCCCGGGACAGGGTGGTACAGATACGCAGTATTTT. It translates to CASSVPGQGGTDTQYF. Looking up the rest from reference TRBV28 and TRBJ2-3 gives the full variable domain: DVKVTQSSRYLVKRTGEKVFLECVQDMDHENMFWYRQDPGLGLRLIYFSYDVKMKEKGDIPEGYSVSREKKERFSLILESASTNQTSMYLCASSVPGQGGTDTQYFGPGTRLTVL.

V and J are TRBV4-2 and TRBJ2-3, with D hard to call. CDR3 length equals 14 residues. V was trimmed by 0 bases and J by 2 bases, leaving 6 bases between them. Germline CDR1 and CDR2: LGHNA and YNFKEQ. As DNA, the CDR3 is TGTGCCAGCAGCCAAGATATCAACACAGATACGCAGTATTTT. Translation gives CASSQDINTDTQYF.

The chain carries TRBV20-1 and TRBJ2-1; D not certain. V shed 1 base and J shed 9 bases, with 7 bases lying between them. This CDR3 is built from 11 residues. Germline V lookup: CDR1 DFQATT, CDR2 SNEGSKA (reference sequence). The CDR3 DNA reads as TGCAGTGCTAGAGGCGCTCCTGAGCAGTTCTTC. Translation: CSARGAPEQFF.

CDR3 region: CASSQPGQGDNEAFF. The CDR3, as DNA: TGCGCCAGCAGCCAACCCGGACAGGGGGATAATGAAGCTTTCTTT. J is TRBJ1-1 and V is TRBV4-3; TRBD1 aligns across 10 bases. Trimming cost V 2 bases and J 7 bases; bases outside gene matches: 7. Germline V CDR1 and CDR2: LGHNA, YSLEER. This CDR3 has 15 amino acids.

This chain connects TRBV29-1 to TRBJ2-2; 7 nucleotides line up with TRBD1. J was trimmed by 1 base and V by 3 bases; bases with no gene match: 2. The CDR3 is 14 amino acids. Germline V gene sequence: CDR1 SQVTM, CDR2 ANQGSEA. CDR3 residues: CSVDPGGNTGELFF. The CDR3 nucleotides read TGCAGCGTTGACCCAGGGGGGAACACCGGGGAGCTGTTTTTT.

The genes are TRBV19 and TRBJ1-2, with 8 bases fitting TRBD1. The CDR3 is 14 residues long. V lost 6 bases and J lost 8; bases outside the gene matches: 11. Germline-derived CDR1 and CDR2 are LNHDA and SQIVND (reference sequence). The CDR3, as DNA: TGTGCCAGTAGGGGGAGGACAGGGTTTGACGGCTACACCTTC. Translating it yields CASRGRTGFDGYTF.

The J gene is TRBJ2-2, the V gene TRBV5-4; 7 nucleotides match TRBD1. Germline V gene data show CDR1 as SGHNT and CDR2 as YYREEE (reference sequence). V gave up 0 bases and J gave up 5 bases; unmatched junction bases: 4. There are 15 residues in the CDR3. The CDR3 spells CASSLERGQTGELFF. In nucleotides, the CDR3 is TGTGCCAGCAGCTTGGAGAGGGGGCAAACCGGGGAGCTGTTTTTT.

V gene TRBV28 combines with J gene TRBJ1-2; 7 positions match TRBD1. Germline V gene data show CDR1 as MDHEN and CDR2 as SYDVKM. V trimming: 5 bases; J trimming: 6 bases; junction bases outside the gene matches: 9. There are 14 residues in the CDR3. DNA for the CDR3: TGTGCCAGCAGTCCCGGGACAGACCCCCATGGCTACACCTTC. Translating it yields CASSPGTDPHGYTF.

The chain uses TRBV9 and TRBJ1-4, with 8 bases aligning to TRBD1. Germline V gene sequence: CDR1 SGDLS, CDR2 YYNGEE. The CDR3 totals 14 residues. V was pared by 2 bases and J by 8 bases, with 5 bases of the junction left unmatched. The DNA of the CDR3 is TGTGCCAGCAGCGTGGACAGGGTTTCGGAAAAACTGTTTTTT. Its protein product is CASSVDRVSEKLFF.

CDR3 loop: CASSPKGSGIYEQYF. The DNA of the CDR3 is TGTGCCAGCAGTCCCAAGGGGAGCGGGATCTACGAGCAGTACTTC. The V and J genes are TRBV27 and TRBJ2-7; 7 bases are a match to TRBD2. The germline CDR1 and CDR2 sequences are MNHEY and SMNVEV (reference sequence). Unmatched junction bases numbered 10, after V lost 5 bases and J lost 3 bases. The CDR3 sequence is 15 residues long.

J is TRBJ2-7 and V is TRBV27, with a weak D call TRBD2 (6 bases). Germline-derived CDR1 and CDR2 are MNHEY and SMNVEV (reference sequence). V lost 5 bases and J lost 6, with 14 bases in between. The CDR3 spans 13 residues. The CDR3: CASSPPGESEQYF. CDR3 DNA sequence: TGTGCCAGCAGTCCGCCGGGGGAATCCGAGCAGTACTTC.

This clone was observed a single time. This chain links TRBV7-9 with TRBJ1-2, with 7 bases aligning to TRBD1. Germline trimming cut 5 bases from V and 6 bases from J; bases unmatched to any gene: 9. CDR1 is SEHNR and CDR2 is FQNEAQ in the germline V gene (reference sequence). The CDR3 has 14 residues. Written as DNA, the CDR3 is TGTGCCAGCAGCCACAAGACAGGGATCCATGGCTACACCTTC. Translation gives CASSHKTGIHGYTF. The entire variable domain, with the rest obtained from reference TRBV7-9 and TRBJ1-2, is as follows: DTGVSQNPRHKITKRGQNVTFRCDPISEHNRLYWYRQTLGQGPEFLTYFQNEAQLEKSRLLSDRFSAERPKGSFSTLEIQRTEQGDSAMYLCASSHKTGIHGYTFGSGTRLTVV.

J is TRBJ2-4 and V is TRBV29-1, with D maybe TRBD1 (5 bases). The CDR3 covers 13 residues. In germline, CDR1 is SQVTM, CDR2 ANQGSEA. V was shortened by 4 bases and J by 3 bases, with 10 bases between the two germline ends. This CDR3 is CSVGMDNKNIQYF. The CDR3, as DNA: TGCAGCGTTGGAATGGACAACAAAAACATTCAGTACTTC.

The gene calls are TRBV7-2 and TRBJ2-1; no clear D. V dropped 8 bases and J dropped 0 bases, with 11 bases sitting between them. The CDR3 is 14 amino acids. Germline lookup yields CDR1 SGHTA and CDR2 FQGNSA. The DNA for the CDR3 is TGTGCCAGCGGCACGGGCGGCTCCTACAATGAGCAGTTCTTC. Protein sequence: CASGTGGSYNEQFF. Together with reference TRBV7-2 and TRBJ2-1, the CDR3 gives the full variable domain: GAGVSQSPSNKVTEKGKDVELRCDPISGHTALYWYRQSLGQGLEFLIYFQGNSAPDKSGLPSDRFSAERTGGSVSTLTIQRTQQEDSAVYLCASGTGGSYNEQFFGPGTRLTVL.

This chain uses TRBV11-2 with TRBJ2-7; 10 bases are shared with TRBD1. This CDR3 spans 15 amino acids. Germline V gene lookup returns CDR1 SGHAT and CDR2 FQNNGV. The trim removed 1 base at V and 1 base at J, leaving 1 base unmatched. The CDR3 nucleotides are TGTGCCAGCAGCTTAGGGACAGGGGGGTCCTACGAGCAGTACTTC. Translating it yields CASSLGTGGSYEQYF.